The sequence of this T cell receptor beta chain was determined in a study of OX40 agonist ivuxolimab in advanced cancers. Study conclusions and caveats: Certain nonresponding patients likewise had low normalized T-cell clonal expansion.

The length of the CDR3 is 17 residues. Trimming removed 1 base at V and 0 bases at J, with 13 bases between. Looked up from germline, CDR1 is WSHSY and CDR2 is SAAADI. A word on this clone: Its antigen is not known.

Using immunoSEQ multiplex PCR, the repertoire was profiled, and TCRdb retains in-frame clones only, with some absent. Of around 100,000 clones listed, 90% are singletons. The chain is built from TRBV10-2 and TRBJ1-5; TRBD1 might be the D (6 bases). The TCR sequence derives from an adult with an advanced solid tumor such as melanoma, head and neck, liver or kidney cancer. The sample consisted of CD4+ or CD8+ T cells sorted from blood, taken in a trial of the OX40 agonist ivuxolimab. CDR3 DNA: TGCGCCAGCAGTGAGTGGGGCACAGGGCGTAGCAATCAGCCCCAGCATTTT. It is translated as CASSEWGTGRSNQPQHF.